These T cell receptor beta chains were read from a single sample in a study of early stage breast cancer tumors. Sequenced by immunoSEQ multiplex PCR; TCRdb stores in-frame clones only, minus some. The sample has more than 8,500 clones, roughly 70% seen once; the top ten hold over 6%. Sequencing was performed on breast tumor tissue. These receptors originate from a person between 45 and 65 years old with breast cancer. Both conserved end residues are part of each CDR3. Each record gives: clone size, J gene, V gene, D gene, CDR3 protein, CDR3 DNA. A D gene is named only where the DNA matches it firmly. Clone size is stated in some rows and not others, as once, few, many or a class when expanded.

abundance: .; j_gene: TRBJ1-3; v_gene: TRBV15; d_gene: .; CDR3aa: CATSRDPAHHSGNTIYF; CDR3nt: TGTGCCACCAGCAGAGATCCCGCACACCACTCTGGAAACACCATATATTTT
abundance: .; j_gene: TRBJ1-1; v_gene: TRBV10-3; d_gene: .; CDR3aa: CAIRPTDIGGAFF; CDR3nt: TGTGCCATCCGTCCCACTGACATTGGCGGAGCTTTCTTT
abundance: once; j_gene: TRBJ2-5; v_gene: TRBV6-1; d_gene: .; CDR3aa: CASSAGTASGTQYF; CDR3nt: TGTGCCAGCAGTGCTGGGACCGCCTCGGGGACCCAGTACTTC
abundance: .; j_gene: TRBJ1-2; v_gene: TRBV19; d_gene: TRBD1; CDR3aa: CASSKAGQGIYGYTF; CDR3nt: TGTGCCAGTAGTAAAGCAGGACAGGGTATCTATGGCTACACCTTC
abundance: .; j_gene: TRBJ2-4; v_gene: TRBV11-1; d_gene: .; CDR3aa: CAISLEGAKNIQYF; CDR3nt: TGTGCCATATCCCTCGAGGGAGCCAAAAACATTCAGTACTTC
abundance: few; j_gene: TRBJ1-5; v_gene: TRBV5-5; d_gene: TRBD1; CDR3aa: CASSGTGGGQPQHF; CDR3nt: TGTGCCAGCAGCGGCACAGGGGGCGGTCAGCCCCAGCATTTT
abundance: once; j_gene: TRBJ1-1; v_gene: TRBV19; d_gene: TRBD1; CDR3aa: CASFLQGTTEAFF; CDR3nt: TGTGCCAGTTTTCTACAGGGGACGACTGAAGCTTTCTTT
abundance: .; j_gene: TRBJ1-2; v_gene: TRBV7-9; d_gene: TRBD1; CDR3aa: CASSTLQGANYGYTF; CDR3nt: TGTGCCAGCAGCACCCTACAGGGGGCAAACTATGGCTACACCTTC
abundance: medium-sized; j_gene: TRBJ1-1; v_gene: TRBV6-6; d_gene: TRBD1; CDR3aa: CASSGGTGGTTEAFF; CDR3nt: TGTGCCAGCAGTGGGGGGACAGGGGGGACCACTGAAGCTTTCTTT
abundance: .; j_gene: TRBJ2-2; v_gene: TRBV28; d_gene: .; CDR3aa: CASSPGGRTNTGELFF; CDR3nt: TGTGCCAGCAGCCCTGGGGGCAGAACGAACACCGGGGAGCTGTTTTTT
abundance: once; j_gene: TRBJ1-6; v_gene: TRBV18; d_gene: .; CDR3aa: CASSTGDSPLHF; CDR3nt: TGTGCCAGCTCAACCGGGGATTCACCCCTCCACTTT
abundance: .; j_gene: TRBJ1-2; v_gene: TRBV19; d_gene: .; CDR3aa: CASSPDGGMEDNYGYTF; CDR3nt: TGTGCCAGTAGCCCTGACGGGGGGATGGAAGATAACTATGGCTACACCTTC
abundance: few; j_gene: TRBJ1-3; v_gene: TRBV2; d_gene: TRBD1; CDR3aa: CASSRDRVGNTIYF; CDR3nt: TGTGCCAGCAGTCGTGACAGGGTCGGAAACACCATATATTTT
abundance: .; j_gene: TRBJ1-2; v_gene: TRBV6-1; d_gene: TRBD1; CDR3aa: CASSESIGGVYGYTF; CDR3nt: TGTGCCAGCAGTGAAAGTATAGGGGGCGTCTATGGCTACACCTTC
abundance: .; j_gene: TRBJ2-7; v_gene: TRBV29-1; d_gene: .; CDR3aa: CSVDAGAEQYF; CDR3nt: TGCAGCGTTGACGCAGGCGCCGAGCAGTACTTC
abundance: once; j_gene: TRBJ1-2; v_gene: TRBV9; d_gene: .; CDR3aa: CASSVAPTDYGYTF; CDR3nt: TGTGCCAGCAGCGTAGCCCCGACGGACTATGGCTACACCTTC
abundance: .; j_gene: TRBJ2-2; v_gene: TRBV30; d_gene: .; CDR3aa: CACGARVMDTGELFF; CDR3nt: TGTGCCTGTGGCGCCAGGGTAATGGACACCGGGGAGCTGTTTTTT
abundance: .; j_gene: TRBJ2-1; v_gene: TRBV9; d_gene: TRBD2; CDR3aa: CASSVEVLAGGPGYNEQFF; CDR3nt: TGTGCCAGCAGCGTAGAAGTCCTAGCGGGAGGGCCCGGCTACAATGAGCAGTTCTTC
abundance: once; j_gene: TRBJ2-5; v_gene: TRBV11-3; d_gene: .; CDR3aa: CASSGEGETQYF; CDR3nt: TGTGCCAGTAGCGGCGAAGGAGAGACCCAGTACTTC
abundance: .; j_gene: TRBJ1-5; v_gene: TRBV19; d_gene: .; CDR3aa: CASSMEVGSNQPQHF; CDR3nt: TGTGCCAGTAGTATGGAGGTGGGTAGCAATCAGCCCCAGCATTTT
abundance: .; j_gene: TRBJ1-1; v_gene: TRBV19; d_gene: .; CDR3aa: CASRPAGNTEAFF; CDR3nt: TGTGCCAGTCGGCCGGCAGGGAACACTGAAGCTTTCTTT
abundance: .; j_gene: TRBJ1-2; v_gene: TRBV5-4; d_gene: .; CDR3aa: CASSLDGNYGYTF; CDR3nt: TGTGCCAGCAGCTTGGACGGTAACTATGGCTACACCTTC
abundance: .; j_gene: TRBJ1-5; v_gene: TRBV19; d_gene: .; CDR3aa: CASSPGIWGIGNQPQHF; CDR3nt: TGTGCCAGTAGTCCAGGTATTTGGGGGATTGGCAATCAGCCCCAGCATTTT
abundance: once; j_gene: TRBJ2-1; v_gene: TRBV4-3; d_gene: TRBD2; CDR3aa: CASSQHPMGSGTSNEQFF; CDR3nt: TGCGCCAGCAGCCAGCACCCGATGGGTAGCGGGACATCCAATGAGCAGTTCTTC
abundance: large; j_gene: TRBJ2-1; v_gene: TRBV2; d_gene: .; CDR3aa: CASRPQGHYNEQFF; CDR3nt: TGTGCCAGCAGACCTCAGGGCCACTACAATGAGCAGTTCTTC
abundance: .; j_gene: TRBJ1-5; v_gene: TRBV5-6; d_gene: .; CDR3aa: CASSLGAGRQPQHF; CDR3nt: TGTGCCAGCAGCTTGGGGGCAGGGCGTCAGCCCCAGCATTTT
abundance: .; j_gene: TRBJ2-5; v_gene: TRBV27; d_gene: .; CDR3aa: CASSLVGQIRGETQYF; CDR3nt: TGTGCCAGCAGTTTGGTCGGGCAGATTAGGGGAGAGACCCAGTACTTC
abundance: .; j_gene: TRBJ2-5; v_gene: TRBV5-4; d_gene: .; CDR3aa: CASWWQGRLETQYF; CDR3nt: TGTGCTTCGTGGTGGCAGGGGAGGTTGGAGACCCAGTACTTC
abundance: .; j_gene: TRBJ2-3; v_gene: TRBV6-5; d_gene: .; CDR3aa: CASMSSGSTDTQYF; CDR3nt: TGTGCCAGCATGAGTAGCGGAAGCACAGATACGCAGTATTTT
abundance: few; j_gene: TRBJ2-6; v_gene: TRBV6-6; d_gene: .; CDR3aa: CAAGEGAGANVLTF; CDR3nt: TGTGCCGCAGGTGAGGGAGCAGGGGCCAACGTCCTGACTTTC
abundance: .; j_gene: TRBJ2-5; v_gene: TRBV18; d_gene: .; CDR3aa: CASSQGHQETQYF; CDR3nt: TGTGCCAGCTCACAGGGGCACCAAGAGACCCAGTACTTC
abundance: few; j_gene: TRBJ2-3; v_gene: TRBV6-6; d_gene: .; CDR3aa: CASSNDGDTQYF; CDR3nt: TGTGCCAGCAGCAACGACGGGGATACGCAGTATTTT
abundance: .; j_gene: TRBJ1-5; v_gene: TRBV2; d_gene: .; CDR3aa: CASSEGARYQPQHF; CDR3nt: TGTGCCAGCAGTGAAGGAGCCCGGTATCAGCCCCAGCATTTT
abundance: .; j_gene: TRBJ2-1; v_gene: TRBV7-9; d_gene: TRBD2; CDR3aa: CASSLWREGLEQFF; CDR3nt: TGTGCCAGCAGCTTATGGCGGGAGGGTCTTGAGCAGTTCTTC
abundance: .; j_gene: TRBJ2-1; v_gene: TRBV19; d_gene: .; CDR3aa: CASSMGGLSYNEQFF; CDR3nt: TGTGCCAGTAGTATGGGCGGGCTCTCCTACAATGAGCAGTTCTTC
abundance: few; j_gene: TRBJ2-2; v_gene: TRBV9; d_gene: .; CDR3aa: CASSDSPGTTGELFF; CDR3nt: TGTGCCAGCAGCGACAGTCCAGGGACCACCGGGGAGCTGTTTTTT
abundance: .; j_gene: TRBJ2-1; v_gene: TRBV10-3; d_gene: .; CDR3aa: CAISGTRSFRNEQFF; CDR3nt: TGTGCCATCAGTGGGACACGCTCCTTCCGCAATGAGCAGTTCTTC
abundance: .; j_gene: TRBJ1-5; v_gene: TRBV28; d_gene: .; CDR3aa: CASIPGEGQPQHF; CDR3nt: TGTGCCAGCATACCAGGGGAGGGTCAGCCCCAGCATTTT
abundance: .; j_gene: TRBJ2-7; v_gene: TRBV7-2; d_gene: .; CDR3aa: CASSQGSGVDEQYF; CDR3nt: TGTGCCAGCAGCCAGGGATCGGGAGTTGACGAGCAGTACTTC
abundance: .; j_gene: TRBJ2-2; v_gene: TRBV11-1; d_gene: .; CDR3aa: CASSPSWGTGELFF; CDR3nt: TGTGCCAGCAGCCCCTCCTGGGGGACCGGGGAGCTGTTTTTT
abundance: medium-sized; j_gene: TRBJ2-1; v_gene: TRBV7-7; d_gene: TRBD2; CDR3aa: CASSPGPGLVGDEQFF; CDR3nt: TGTGCCAGCAGCCCTGGACCGGGACTAGTTGGAGATGAGCAGTTCTTC